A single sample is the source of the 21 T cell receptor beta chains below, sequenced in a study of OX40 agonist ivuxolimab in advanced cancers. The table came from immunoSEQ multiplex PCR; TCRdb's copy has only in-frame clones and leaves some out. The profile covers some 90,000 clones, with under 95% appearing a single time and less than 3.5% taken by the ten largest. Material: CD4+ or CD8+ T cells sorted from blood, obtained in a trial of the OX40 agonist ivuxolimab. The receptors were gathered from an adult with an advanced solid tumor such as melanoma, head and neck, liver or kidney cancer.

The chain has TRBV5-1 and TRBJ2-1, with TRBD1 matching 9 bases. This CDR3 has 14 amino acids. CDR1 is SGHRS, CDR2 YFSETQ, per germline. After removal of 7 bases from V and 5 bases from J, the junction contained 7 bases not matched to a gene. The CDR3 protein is CASLMTGGDNEQFF. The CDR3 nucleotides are TGCGCCAGCTTAATGACAGGGGGGGACAATGAGCAGTTCTTC.

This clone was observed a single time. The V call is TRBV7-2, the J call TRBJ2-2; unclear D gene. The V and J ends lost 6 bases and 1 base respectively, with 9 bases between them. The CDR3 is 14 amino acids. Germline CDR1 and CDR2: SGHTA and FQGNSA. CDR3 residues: CASSDLQNTGELFF. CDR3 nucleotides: TGTGCCAGCAGTGACTTACAGAACACCGGGGAGCTGTTTTTT.

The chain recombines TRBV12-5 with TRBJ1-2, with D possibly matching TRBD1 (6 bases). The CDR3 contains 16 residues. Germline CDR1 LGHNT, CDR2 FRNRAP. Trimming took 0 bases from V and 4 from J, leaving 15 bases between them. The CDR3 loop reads CASGLVQGQKSYGYTF. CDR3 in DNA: TGTGCTAGTGGTTTGGTACAGGGACAAAAAAGCTATGGCTACACCTTC.

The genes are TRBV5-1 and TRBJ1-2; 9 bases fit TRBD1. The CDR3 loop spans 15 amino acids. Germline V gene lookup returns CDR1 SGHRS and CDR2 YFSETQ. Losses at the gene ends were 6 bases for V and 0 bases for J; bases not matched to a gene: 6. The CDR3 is CASNPGTGSNYGYTF. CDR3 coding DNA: TGCGCCAGCAATCCCGGGACAGGGTCTAACTATGGCTACACCTTC. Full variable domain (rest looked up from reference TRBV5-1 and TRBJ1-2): KAGVTQTPRYLIKTRGQQVTLSCSPISGHRSVSWYQQTPGQGLQFLFEYFSETQRNKGNFPGRFSGRQFSNSRSEMNVSTLELGDSALYLCASNPGTGSNYGYTFGSGTRLTVV.

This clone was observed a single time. The CDR3 protein is CASTLSGSYNEQFF. The CDR3 coding sequence is TGTGCCAGCACCCTAAGCGGCTCCTACAATGAGCAGTTCTTC. The chain combines TRBV27 with TRBJ2-1, with a weak D call TRBD2 (5 bases). The CDR3 contains 14 residues. In germline, CDR1 is MNHEY, CDR2 SMNVEV (reference sequence). Trimming removed 7 bases from V and 0 bases from J, with 10 bases in between.

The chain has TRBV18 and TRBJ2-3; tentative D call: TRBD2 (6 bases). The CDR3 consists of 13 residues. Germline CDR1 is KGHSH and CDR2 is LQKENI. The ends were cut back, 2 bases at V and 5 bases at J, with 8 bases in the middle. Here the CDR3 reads CASSPGRGDTQYF. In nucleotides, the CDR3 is TGTGCCAGCTCACCAGGGCGGGGAGATACGCAGTATTTT.

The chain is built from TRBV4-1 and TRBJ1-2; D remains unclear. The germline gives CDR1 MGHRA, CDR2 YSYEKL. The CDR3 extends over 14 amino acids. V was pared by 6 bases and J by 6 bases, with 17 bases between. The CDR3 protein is CASSPRPSSDGYTF. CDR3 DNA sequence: TGCGCCAGCAGTCCCCGACCGAGCAGTGATGGCTACACCTTC.

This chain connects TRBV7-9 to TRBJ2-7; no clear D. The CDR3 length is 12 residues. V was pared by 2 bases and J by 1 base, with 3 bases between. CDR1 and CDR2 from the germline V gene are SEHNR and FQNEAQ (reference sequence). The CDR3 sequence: CASSLQSYEQYF. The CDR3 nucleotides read TGTGCCAGCAGCTTACAGTCCTACGAGCAGTACTTC.

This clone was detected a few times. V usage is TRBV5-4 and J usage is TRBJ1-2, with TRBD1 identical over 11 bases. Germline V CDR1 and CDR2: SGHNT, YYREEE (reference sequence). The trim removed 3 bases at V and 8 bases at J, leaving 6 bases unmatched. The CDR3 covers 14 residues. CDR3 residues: CASSWTGGDRGYTF. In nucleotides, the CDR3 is TGTGCCAGCAGCTGGACAGGGGGCGATAGGGGCTACACCTTC.

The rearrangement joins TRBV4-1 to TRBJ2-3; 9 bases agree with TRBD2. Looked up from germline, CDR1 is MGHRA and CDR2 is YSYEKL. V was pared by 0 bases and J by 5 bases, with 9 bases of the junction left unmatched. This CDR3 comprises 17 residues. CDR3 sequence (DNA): TGCGCCAGCAGCCAAGATCTTGGCGGGAGGGCCATAGATACGCAGTATTTT. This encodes CASSQDLGGRAIDTQYF.

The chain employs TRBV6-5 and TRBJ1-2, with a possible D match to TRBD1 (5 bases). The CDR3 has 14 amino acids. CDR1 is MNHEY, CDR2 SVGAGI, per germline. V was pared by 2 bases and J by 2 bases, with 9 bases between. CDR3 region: CASSYGGRNYGYTF. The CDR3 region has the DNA TGTGCCAGCAGTTACGGGGGACGGAACTATGGCTACACCTTC.

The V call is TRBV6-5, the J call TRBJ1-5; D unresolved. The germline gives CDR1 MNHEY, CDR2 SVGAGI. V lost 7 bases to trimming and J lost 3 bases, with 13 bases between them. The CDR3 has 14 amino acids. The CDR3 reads CASNYRWTNQPQHF. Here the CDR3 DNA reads TGTGCCAGCAACTACCGATGGACCAATCAGCCCCAGCATTTT.

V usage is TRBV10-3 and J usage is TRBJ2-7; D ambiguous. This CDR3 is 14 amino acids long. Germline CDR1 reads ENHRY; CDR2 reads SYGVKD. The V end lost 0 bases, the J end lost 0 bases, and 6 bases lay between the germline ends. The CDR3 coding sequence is TGTGCCATCAGTGAGTCTCCCGGCTCCTACGAGCAGTACTTC. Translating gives CAISESPGSYEQYF.

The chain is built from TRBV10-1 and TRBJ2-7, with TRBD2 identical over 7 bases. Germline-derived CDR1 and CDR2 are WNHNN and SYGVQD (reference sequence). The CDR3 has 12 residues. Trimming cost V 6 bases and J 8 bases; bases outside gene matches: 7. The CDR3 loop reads CASSPDSGQQYF. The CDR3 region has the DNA TGCGCCAGCAGCCCTGATAGCGGGCAGCAGTACTTC.

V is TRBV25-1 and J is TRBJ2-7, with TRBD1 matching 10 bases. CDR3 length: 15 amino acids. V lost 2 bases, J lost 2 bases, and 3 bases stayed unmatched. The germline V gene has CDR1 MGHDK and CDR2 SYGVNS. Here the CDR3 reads CASSEGDRGPYEQYF. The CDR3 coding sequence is TGTGCCAGCAGTGAAGGGGACAGGGGCCCCTACGAGCAGTACTTC.

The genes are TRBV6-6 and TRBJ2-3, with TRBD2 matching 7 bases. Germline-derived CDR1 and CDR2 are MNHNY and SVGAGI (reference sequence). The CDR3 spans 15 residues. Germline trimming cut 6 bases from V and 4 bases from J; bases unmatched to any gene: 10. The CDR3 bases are TGTGCCAGCAGCCGACTAGCCCAGGTCGCAGATACGCAGTATTTT. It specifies CASSRLAQVADTQYF.

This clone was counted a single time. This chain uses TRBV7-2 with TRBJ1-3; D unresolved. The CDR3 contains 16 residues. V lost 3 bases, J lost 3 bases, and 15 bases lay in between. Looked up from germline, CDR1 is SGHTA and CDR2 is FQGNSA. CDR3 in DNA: TGTGCCAGCAGCTTGATTGATGGGTTCAATGGAAACACCATATATTTT. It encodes CASSLIDGFNGNTIYF.

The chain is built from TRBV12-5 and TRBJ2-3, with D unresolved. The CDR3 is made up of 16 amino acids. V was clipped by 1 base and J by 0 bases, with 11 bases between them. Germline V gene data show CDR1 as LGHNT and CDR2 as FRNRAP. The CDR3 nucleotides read TGTGCTAGTGGTTTGGCCCGGGCCGCTAGCACAGATACGCAGTATTTT. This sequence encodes CASGLARAASTDTQYF.

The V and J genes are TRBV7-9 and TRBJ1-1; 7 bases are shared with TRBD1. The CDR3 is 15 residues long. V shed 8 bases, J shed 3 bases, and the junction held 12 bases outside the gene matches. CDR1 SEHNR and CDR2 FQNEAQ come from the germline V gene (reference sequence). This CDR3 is CASRLRDSRYTEAFF. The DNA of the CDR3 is TGTGCCAGCCGGTTGCGGGACAGTAGGTACACTGAAGCTTTCTTT.

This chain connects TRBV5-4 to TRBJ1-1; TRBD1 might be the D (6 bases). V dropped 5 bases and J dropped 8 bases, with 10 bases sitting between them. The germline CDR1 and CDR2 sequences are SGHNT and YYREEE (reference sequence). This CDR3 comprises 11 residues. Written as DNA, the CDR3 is TGTGCCAGCAGTCTACAGGGAGAAGCTTTCTTT. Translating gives CASSLQGEAFF.

For the CDR3, the DNA is TGTGCCAGCAGCTCCACTAGCGGCACAGATACGCAGTATTTT. As protein: CASSSTSGTDTQYF. The rearrangement uses TRBV11-2 and TRBJ2-3; 7 bases map to TRBD2. The CDR3 covers 14 residues. In germline, CDR1 is SGHAT, CDR2 FQNNGV. Trimming at V came to 4 bases and at J to 1 base, leaving 2 bases not matched to a gene.